Presented here are 30 T cell receptor beta chains from one specimen sequenced in a study of blood T cell repertoires in COVID-19. Some clones are missing from TCRdb's copy, which holds only in-frame ones; the method was immunoSEQ multiplex PCR. In the table there are approximately 82,000 clones, approximately 90% of which are singletons. The specimen sequenced was PBMCs or T cells enriched from blood (not recorded which). The receptors were sampled from a woman in her forties or fifties with acute COVID-19.

This clone has just a few counts. V gene TRBV28 combines with J gene TRBJ1-2, with unresolved D. Trimming took 3 bases from V and 4 from J, leaving 6 bases between them. The germline CDR1 and CDR2 sequences are MDHEN and SYDVKM. This CDR3 is built from 12 residues. As DNA, the CDR3 is TGTGCCAGCAGTTTTTACGGCTATGGCTACACCTTC. It encodes CASSFYGYGYTF.

The chain has TRBV12-3 or TRBV12-4 and TRBJ1-5, with D unresolved. V lost 6 bases and J lost 4, with 10 bases in between. CDR3 length equals 13 residues. CDR3 sequence: CASRGRWNQPQHF. The DNA for the CDR3 is TGTGCCAGCAGAGGGAGGTGGAATCAGCCCCAGCATTTT.

The chain recombines TRBV5-1 with TRBJ1-1, with D possibly TRBD1 on 6 matching bases. Per germline, CDR1 SGHRS and CDR2 YFSETQ. Trimming took 4 bases from V and 8 from J, leaving 18 bases between them. The CDR3 covers 14 residues. The CDR3 DNA reads TGCGCCAGCAGCCCTGGGTGGGGGACATCCGAAGCTTTCTTT. It is translated as CASSPGWGTSEAFF.

DNA of the CDR3: TGTGCCAGCAGCAGCAGGGGCCTGTTTAATTCACCCCTCCACTTT. It is translated as CASSSRGLFNSPLHF. The rearrangement links TRBV7-9 to TRBJ1-6; tentative D call: TRBD1 (6 bases). Trimming removed 5 bases from V and 6 bases from J, with 14 bases in between. Per the germline V gene, CDR1 is SEHNR and CDR2 is FQNEAQ (reference sequence). There are 15 residues in the CDR3.

The rearrangement links TRBV5-1 to TRBJ1-4, with D possibly being TRBD1 (6 bases). The germline V and J ends were trimmed by 4 bases and 0 bases, with 13 bases remaining between them. CDR1 is SGHRS and CDR2 is YFSETQ in the germline V gene. This CDR3 is 16 amino acids long. The CDR3: CASSIDRIATNEKLFF. CDR3 coding DNA: TGCGCCAGCAGCATCGACAGGATTGCAACTAATGAAAAACTGTTTTTT.

The chain links TRBV6-4 to TRBJ2-2; the D gene is possibly TRBD1 (6 bases). The CDR3 runs 20 residues. The germline V gene has CDR1 MRHNA and CDR2 SNTAGT. V lost 0 bases to trimming and J lost 1 base, with 21 bases between them. In nucleotides, the CDR3 is TGTGCCAGCAGTGACTCGCAAACACGGCTTACGGACAGGAACACCGGGGAGCTGTTTTTT. This encodes CASSDSQTRLTDRNTGELFF.

The chain recombines TRBV7-9 with TRBJ1-1; TRBD1 matches 10 bases. V trimming: 5 bases; J trimming: 5 bases; junction bases outside the gene matches: 5. CDR1 SEHNR and CDR2 FQNEAQ come from the germline V gene (reference sequence). The CDR3 is made up of 14 amino acids. The CDR3 reads CASSVTGGETEAFF. In DNA form, the CDR3 reads TGTGCCAGCAGCGTGACAGGGGGCGAAACTGAAGCTTTCTTT.

The chain employs TRBV11-3 and TRBJ1-1, with D maybe TRBD1 (5 bases). The germline V and J ends were trimmed by 3 bases and 1 base, with 9 bases remaining between them. The CDR3 is 14 amino acids. Germline CDR1 is SGHNT and CDR2 is YENEEA. The CDR3 reads CASSLSGQNTEAFF. The CDR3 bases are TGTGCCAGCAGCTTGTCCGGACAGAACACTGAAGCTTTCTTT.

In its sample, this clone was seen a few times. The rearrangement uses TRBV30 and TRBJ2-2; TRBD1 agrees at 7 bases. CDR3 length equals 17 residues. V gave up 3 bases and J gave up 0 bases; unmatched junction bases: 10. The germline V gene encodes CDR1 GTSNPN and CDR2 SVGIG (reference sequence). CDR3 DNA: TGTGCCTGGAGGGCGAACAGGGGCCTCGCGAACACCGGGGAGCTGTTTTTT. It encodes CAWRANRGLANTGELFF.

The chain couples TRBV2 to TRBJ2-7; 7 bases are a match to TRBD1. The CDR3 spans 15 residues. Germline-derived CDR1 and CDR2 are SNHLY and FYNNEI. After removal of 8 bases from V and 3 bases from J, the junction contained 13 bases not matched to a gene. The CDR3 reads CASCQMTGQDYEQYF. In DNA form, the CDR3 reads TGTGCCAGCTGCCAAATGACCGGACAGGACTACGAGCAGTACTTC.

The rearrangement links TRBV5-1 to TRBJ1-4; D gene unclear. V dropped 1 base and J dropped 2 bases, with 12 bases sitting between them. The CDR3 has 16 amino acids. Germline V lookup: CDR1 SGHRS, CDR2 YFSETQ. The CDR3 nucleotides are TGCGCCAGCAGCTTGTCGAAGGGAGGGACTAATGAAAAACTGTTTTTT. Its protein is CASSLSKGGTNEKLFF.

The genes are TRBV14 and TRBJ2-1, with D tentatively TRBD2 (5 bases). V dropped 5 bases and J dropped 4 bases, with 9 bases sitting between them. The germline V gene has CDR1 SGHDN and CDR2 FVKESK. The CDR3 extends over 13 amino acids. CDR3 sequence reads: CASSSDFYNEQFF. The CDR3 DNA reads TGTGCCAGCAGCTCGGACTTTTACAATGAGCAGTTCTTC.

The chain employs TRBV25-1 and TRBJ1-5; TRBD1 agrees at 7 bases. With 4 bases clipped from V and 4 bases from J, the junction kept 7 bases outside the gene matches. CDR1 is MGHDK and CDR2 is SYGVNS in the germline V gene. This CDR3 region has 15 residues. The CDR3 is CASSADAGGNQPQHF. CDR3 DNA: TGTGCCAGCAGTGCAGACGCAGGGGGTAATCAGCCCCAGCATTTT.

The chain carries TRBV3-1 (or the pseudogene TRBV3-2) and TRBJ2-1, with TRBD2 identical over 9 bases. Germline CDR1 is LGHDT and CDR2 is YNNKEL (reference sequence). The ends lost 0 bases at V and 7 bases at J; junction bases unmatched: 7. This CDR3 spans 16 amino acids. The CDR3 here is CASSQEGLAFINEQFF. CDR3 in DNA: TGTGCCAGCAGCCAAGAAGGACTAGCGTTCATAAATGAGCAGTTCTTC.

The chain links TRBV30 to TRBJ1-1; D unresolved. The V and J ends lost 3 bases and 1 base respectively, with 9 bases between them. The CDR3 loop spans 13 amino acids. The V gene's germline CDR1 is GTSNPN and CDR2 SVGIG (reference sequence). The CDR3 bases are TGTGCCTGGAGCGCCGGTGCGAACACTGAAGCTTTCTTT. Its translation: CAWSAGANTEAFF.

This clone was detected only a few times. The J gene is TRBJ1-3, the V gene TRBV5-5, with a possible D match to TRBD1 (5 bases). This CDR3 comprises 15 residues. V gave up 6 bases and J gave up 4 bases, with 17 bases separating them. Germline lookup yields CDR1 SGHKS and CDR2 YYEKEE (reference sequence). The CDR3 spells CASTGGRRAGNTIYF. In DNA, the CDR3 is TGTGCCAGCACCGGGGGACGGAGGGCCGGAAACACCATATATTTT.

The rearrangement links TRBV7-8 to TRBJ1-5; weak D call: TRBD1 (6 bases). V was cut by 5 bases and J by 0 bases, with 11 bases left in between. Germline V gene lookup returns CDR1 SGHVS and CDR2 FQNEAQ. There are 15 residues in the CDR3. CDR3 region: CASSPLTGSNQPQHF. The CDR3 region has the DNA TGTGCCAGCAGCCCCCTGACAGGTAGCAATCAGCCCCAGCATTTT.

The chain employs TRBV19 and TRBJ2-7, with D possibly being TRBD1 (6 bases). This CDR3 region has 12 residues. Trimming stripped 6 bases from V and 1 base from J, with 7 bases between. Germline V gene lookup returns CDR1 LNHDA and CDR2 SQIVND (reference sequence). As DNA, the CDR3 is TGTGCCAGTAGAGGGGGTTCCTACGAGCAGTACTTC. Translation gives CASRGGSYEQYF.

This chain connects TRBV13 to TRBJ1-1; TRBD1 aligns across 9 bases. The CDR3 totals 15 residues. Germline lookup yields CDR1 PRHDT and CDR2 FYEKMQ (reference sequence). The trim removed 2 bases at V and 5 bases at J, leaving 6 bases unmatched. The CDR3 sequence is CASSLSGQGRTEAFF. For the CDR3, the DNA is TGTGCCAGCAGCTTATCGGGACAGGGAAGAACTGAAGCTTTCTTT.

This chain joins TRBV15 and TRBJ1-2, with 7 bases lining up with TRBD1. CDR3 length: 15 residues. CDR1 and CDR2 (germline): LNHNV, YYDKDF (reference sequence). V shed 5 bases, J shed 1 base, and the junction held 7 bases outside the gene matches. The CDR3 coding sequence is TGTGCCACCAGCGCCCGACAGGGACATAACTATGGCTACACCTTC. Translated: CATSARQGHNYGYTF.

This chain links TRBV12-5 with TRBJ2-2; D is unclear. Trimming stripped 2 bases from V and 2 bases from J, with 3 bases between. The CDR3 contains 13 residues. Germline V gene sequence: CDR1 LGHNT, CDR2 FRNRAP. The CDR3 protein is CASGLPNTGELFF. The CDR3, as DNA: TGTGCTAGTGGTTTGCCTAACACCGGGGAGCTGTTTTTT.

CDR3 sequence: CASSLYGSPEAFF. The CDR3 DNA sequence: TGTGCCAGCAGCTTGTACGGGTCCCCTGAAGCTTTCTTT. This sequence joins TRBV5-4 and TRBJ1-1; D remains unclear. V dropped 1 base and J dropped 6 bases, with 10 bases sitting between them. Germline V gene lookup returns CDR1 SGHNT and CDR2 YYREEE (reference sequence). This CDR3 comprises 13 residues.

The chain uses TRBV9 and TRBJ1-5; possible D gene TRBD1, 6 bases. Germline V gene lookup returns CDR1 SGDLS and CDR2 YYNGEE. The CDR3 runs to 15 residues. Trimming took 4 bases from V and 4 from J, leaving 15 bases between them. The CDR3 DNA follows: TGTGCCAGCAGCAACACAGGGATTATGAATCAGCCCCAGCATTTT. Translated: CASSNTGIMNQPQHF.

The chain uses TRBV5-5 and TRBJ1-1, with 8 nucleotides matching TRBD1. The CDR3 is 12 amino acids. The V and J ends lost 0 bases and 8 bases, in that order; junction bases with no gene match: 0. Germline V lookup: CDR1 SGHKS, CDR2 YYEKEE (reference sequence). CDR3 DNA sequence: TGTGCCAGCAGCTTGGGGACAGGGGAAGCTTTCTTT. Its protein is CASSLGTGEAFF.

The chain uses TRBV5-4 and TRBJ2-5, with D possibly being TRBD1 (6 bases). From germline, CDR1 is SGHNT and CDR2 YYREEE (reference sequence). The CDR3 spans 15 residues. Trimming cost V 0 bases and J 3 bases, with 12 bases left between them. CDR3 sequence: CASSLVWGREETQYF. The CDR3 nucleotides read TGTGCCAGCAGCTTGGTCTGGGGGCGGGAAGAGACCCAGTACTTC.

The CDR3 sequence is CASSRDIYNSPLHF. CDR3 nucleotides: TGTGCCAGCAGTCGGGACATCTATAATTCACCCCTCCACTTT. The rearrangement uses TRBV6-5 and TRBJ1-6; D is perhaps TRBD1 (6 bases). The CDR3 is 14 residues long. Germline assignment: CDR1 MNHEY and CDR2 SVGAGI. Trimming shortened V by 5 bases and J by 3 bases, and 8 bases separated the two germline ends.

CDR3 protein: CATSGGGRDTQYF. The CDR3 region has the DNA TGTGCCACCAGTGGAGGGGGCAGGGATACGCAGTATTTT. The chain uses TRBV24-1 and TRBJ2-3; 7 positions match TRBD1. CDR1 is KGHDR, CDR2 SFDVKD, per germline. CDR3 length: 13 amino acids. The V and J ends lost 5 bases and 6 bases, in that order; junction bases with no gene match: 4.

The chain has TRBV6-5 and TRBJ2-1; TRBD2 is a possible D gene (6 bases). The CDR3 has 15 residues. CDR1 is MNHEY, CDR2 SVGAGI, per germline. The V end was cut by 7 bases, the J end by 4 bases, with 17 bases between. CDR3 protein: CASILGAGQYNEQFF. CDR3 bases: TGTGCCAGCATCCTTGGGGCGGGGCAATACAATGAGCAGTTCTTC.

The V gene is TRBV5-1, the J gene TRBJ2-1; D is perhaps TRBD2 (5 bases). This CDR3 is built from 12 residues. V was cut by 4 bases and J by 10 bases, with 12 bases left in between. Germline V lookup: CDR1 SGHRS, CDR2 YFSETQ. As DNA, the CDR3 is TGCGCCAGCAGCCTCGGACTGGAGGAGCAGTTCTTC. It is translated as CASSLGLEEQFF. The variable domain in full, completed from reference TRBV5-1 and TRBJ2-1, reads KAGVTQTPRYLIKTRGQQVTLSCSPISGHRSVSWYQQTPGQGLQFLFEYFSETQRNKGNFPGRFSGRQFSNSRSEMNVSTLELGDSALYLCASSLGLEEQFFGPGTRLTVL.

V gene TRBV18 combines with J gene TRBJ1-1; 8 bases fit TRBD1. The CDR3 contains 15 residues. V shed 3 bases and J 5 bases; nucleotides not matched to a gene: 8. CDR1 and CDR2 from the germline V gene are KGHSH and LQKENI. CDR3 bases: TGTGCCAGCTCACCGGCCAGGGGGCGTGGGACTGAAGCTTTCTTT. Its translation: CASSPARGRGTEAFF.